This T cell receptor (beta chain) derives from a study of shared clonotypes between healthy human individuals. Turning to the study itself: Donors consisted of a couple of women and a few men between 18 and 49. General study results and limits: Shared across a few donors were around 5% of the naive CD4 clonotypes. An effect of sequencing depth on clonotype sharing among donors was expected.

It was CD45RO-negative cells, positively selected for CCR7, that made up naive CD8 cells, with terminally differentiated effector memory CD45RA+ cells excluded. In the original processing: Junction-only sequences without quality scores came from ImmunoSEQ, so filtering differed. Generated by immunoSEQ multiplex PCR, the TCRdb table keeps only in-frame clones and is missing some. V and J calls plus clone size are reproduced from that table; the DNA served to infer D and trimming. Among 600,000 or so clones, nearly 98% were seen once, and the ten largest hold approximately 0.3%. The CDR3 covers 19 residues. Germline values: CDR1 SQVTM, CDR2 ANQGSEA. The junction had 11 bases not matched to a gene; V was cut back by 0 bases and J by 2 bases. A note on this clone: Its specificity is unknown.

The V and J genes are TRBV29-1 and TRBJ2-6; 9 nucleotides align to TRBD1. The sequence came from a man in his thirties or forties in good health. Sequencing was done on a sample of naive CD8+ T cells sorted from blood. CDR3: CSVEEGSTGGGPGANVLTF. CDR3 sequence (DNA): TGCAGCGTTGAAGAAGGGTCCACAGGGGGCGGCCCTGGGGCCAACGTCCTGACTTTC. The full variable domain, in which reference TRBV29-1 and TRBJ2-6 provide the parts outside the CDR3, is SAVISQKPSRDICQRGTSLTIQCQVDSQVTMMFWYRQQPGQSLTLIATANQGSEATYESGFVIDKFPISRPNLTFSTLTVSNMSPEDSSIYLCSVEEGSTGGGPGANVLTFGAGSRLTVL.